Listed below are T cell receptor beta chains from one sample, sequenced in a study of T cell repertoires in urothelial bladder cancer. The protocol was immunoSEQ multiplex PCR, while the TCRdb copy is restricted to in-frame clones and leaves out a portion. The data contain under 2,500 clones, 68% of them seen just once; the ten biggest clones take up around 14%. The sample taken for sequencing was bladder tissue. The receptor set was obtained from a human donor with a benign inflammatory bladder lesion. The CDR3 runs from the conserved cysteine through the conserved F or W. The D gene is left open where the match is weak. Clone size is stated in some rows and not others, as once, few, many or a class when expanded.

J: TRBJ2-3; V: TRBV19; D: NA; size: NA; DNA: TGTGCCAGTAGTCCGGGGAGCACAGATACGCAGTATTTT; CDR3: CASSPGSTDTQYF
J: TRBJ1-4; V: TRBV7-6; D: NA; size: NA; DNA: TGTGCCAGCAGCTTAGTCATCCCCGGAGGCACTAATGAAAAACTGTTTTTT; CDR3: CASSLVIPGGTNEKLFF
J: TRBJ2-5; V: TRBV25-1; D: NA; size: NA; DNA: TGTGCCAGCAGTGAAGTAGGGGTCCAGGGGACCCAGTACTTC; CDR3: CASSEVGVQGTQYF
J: TRBJ2-2; V: TRBV18; D: NA; size: NA; DNA: TGTGCCAGCTCACCTCTGGACATCACCGGGGAGCTGTTTTTT; CDR3: CASSPLDITGELFF
J: TRBJ2-7; V: TRBV11-2; D: TRBD1; size: NA; DNA: TGTGCCAGCAGCACATGGACAGGCCGAGACTACGAGCAGTACTTC; CDR3: CASSTWTGRDYEQYF
J: TRBJ2-3; V: TRBV13; D: NA; size: NA; DNA: TGTGCCAGCAGCCTTAGCGGTAGCACAGATACGCAGTATTTT; CDR3: CASSLSGSTDTQYF
J: TRBJ2-7; V: TRBV5-1; D: NA; size: NA; DNA: TGCGCCAGCAGCCGGGCCGCGTCGTCGGCGCCAACCTACGAGCAGTACTTC; CDR3: CASSRAASSAPTYEQYF
J: TRBJ1-1; V: TRBV29-1; D: NA; size: NA; DNA: TGCAGCGCTCGTAGGGGTGGGGGCACTGAAGCTTTCTTT; CDR3: CSARRGGGTEAFF
J: TRBJ1-5; V: TRBV6-6; D: NA; size: few; DNA: TGTGCCAGCAGGCAGGCGAGCAATCAGCCCCAGCATTTT; CDR3: CASRQASNQPQHF
J: TRBJ2-2; V: TRBV6-1; D: NA; size: NA; DNA: TGTGCCAGCAGTGGGAGCCTGGGGGCAAACGGGGAGCTGTTTTTT; CDR3: CASSGSLGANGELFF
J: TRBJ1-1; V: TRBV6-5; D: TRBD1; size: NA; DNA: TGTGCCAGCAGGAGACAGGGGCGAGCTTTCTTT; CDR3: CASRRQGRAFF
J: TRBJ2-1; V: TRBV19; D: TRBD2; size: once; DNA: TGTGCCAGTAGTAGTAGCGGGAGGGCATACAATGAGCAGTTCTTC; CDR3: CASSSSGRAYNEQFF
J: TRBJ2-1; V: TRBV6-6; D: TRBD1; size: NA; DNA: TGTGCCAGCAGCTCAACAGGGGCCTTGTCCAATGAGCAGTTCTTC; CDR3: CASSSTGALSNEQFF
J: TRBJ1-5; V: TRBV2; D: TRBD1; size: NA; DNA: TGTGCCAGCAGTTTCGACCGGGACAGGCTTAGCAATCAGCCCCAGCATTTT; CDR3: CASSFDRDRLSNQPQHF
J: TRBJ1-1; V: TRBV4-3; D: NA; size: few; DNA: TGCGCCAGCAGCCAACGGAAGGGGCCCATGAACACTGAAGCTTTCTTT; CDR3: CASSQRKGPMNTEAFF
J: TRBJ2-2; V: TRBV9; D: NA; size: few; DNA: TGTGCCAGCAGCGTAGCGACTGGTAACACCGGGGAGCTGTTTTTT; CDR3: CASSVATGNTGELFF
J: TRBJ2-1; V: TRBV4-1; D: TRBD2; size: NA; DNA: TGCGCCAGCAGCCAAGATCGTACTAGCGGGTGGGATGAGCAGTTCTTC; CDR3: CASSQDRTSGWDEQFF
J: TRBJ2-5; V: TRBV5-4; D: NA; size: NA; DNA: TGTGCCAGCAGCACCGGCGGGGTCCAGGGGACCCAGTACTTC; CDR3: CASSTGGVQGTQYF
J: TRBJ2-2; V: TRBV9; D: NA; size: NA; DNA: TGTGCCAGCAGCGTAGGTCCCGACACCGGGGAGCTGTTTTTT; CDR3: CASSVGPDTGELFF
J: TRBJ1-1; V: TRBV6-1; D: TRBD1; size: few; DNA: TGTGCCAGCAGAGGACAGGGGCAGAACACTGAAGCTTTCTTT; CDR3: CASRGQGQNTEAFF
J: TRBJ2-1; V: TRBV10-3; D: NA; size: NA; DNA: TGTGCCATCAAAGGTCAAGCGGGCGGGAATGAGCAGTTCTTC; CDR3: CAIKGQAGGNEQFF
J: TRBJ1-1; V: TRBV10-1; D: NA; size: few; DNA: TGCGCCAGCAGCGCGAAGGCGGTCAACACTGAAGCTTTCTTT; CDR3: CASSAKAVNTEAFF
J: TRBJ1-6; V: TRBV6-5; D: NA; size: few; DNA: TGTGCCAGCAGACGGGACTATAATTCACCCCTCCACTTT; CDR3: CASRRDYNSPLHF
J: TRBJ1-1; V: TRBV7-2; D: NA; size: few; DNA: TGTGCCAGCAGCTTACTGTCACCCACTGAAGCTTTCTTT; CDR3: CASSLLSPTEAFF
J: TRBJ2-3; V: TRBV9; D: NA; size: NA; DNA: TGTGCCAGCAGCCTCGGACTCACCAGGGCAGATACGCAGTATTTT; CDR3: CASSLGLTRADTQYF
J: TRBJ2-1; V: TRBV11-3; D: NA; size: NA; DNA: TGTGCCAGCAGCTTAGATCCGAGCCACAATGAGCAGTTCTTC; CDR3: CASSLDPSHNEQFF
J: TRBJ2-2; V: TRBV30; D: TRBD1; size: NA; DNA: TGTGCCTGGAGGGGACAGGGGGCTCCCGGGGAGCTGTTTTTT; CDR3: CAWRGQGAPGELFF
J: TRBJ2-2; V: TRBV11-2; D: TRBD1; size: NA; DNA: TGTGCCAGCAGCTTAGAACCGACAGGGGGAAGGACCGGGGAGCTGTTTTTT; CDR3: CASSLEPTGGRTGELFF
J: TRBJ2-1; V: TRBV2; D: NA; size: NA; DNA: TGTGCCAGCATTAGGGACCACTACAATGAGCAGTTCTTC; CDR3: CASIRDHYNEQFF
J: TRBJ1-2; V: TRBV5-5; D: NA; size: NA; DNA: TGTGCCAGCAGCTTGGCTGACAGGCCCCAGTATGGCTACACCTTC; CDR3: CASSLADRPQYGYTF
J: TRBJ1-1; V: TRBV9; D: NA; size: NA; DNA: TGTGCCAGCAGCCCCCCATTGGGGCCAACGGCTGAAGCTTTCTTT; CDR3: CASSPPLGPTAEAFF
J: TRBJ2-1; V: TRBV4-2; D: NA; size: NA; DNA: TGTGCCAGCAGCCAGGATTTCCGAGTGGCGGGAGAGCAGTTCTTC; CDR3: CASSQDFRVAGEQFF
J: TRBJ2-7; V: TRBV5-8; D: NA; size: NA; DNA: TGTGCCAGCAGCCAAAACAGGGTCGAGCAGTACTTC; CDR3: CASSQNRVEQYF
J: TRBJ2-5; V: TRBV4-2; D: TRBD1; size: large; DNA: TGTGCCAGCAGCCAAGACTACAGGGGAGAGACCCAGTACTTC; CDR3: CASSQDYRGETQYF
J: TRBJ2-3; V: TRBV5-6; D: TRBD1; size: NA; DNA: TGTGCCAGCAGCCCCACGGTAGGGGGCTATACGCAGTATTTT; CDR3: CASSPTVGGYTQYF
J: TRBJ1-5; V: TRBV4-2; D: NA; size: large; DNA: TGTGCCAGCAGCCAAGAATCACTAAGGCCCCAGCATTTT; CDR3: CASSQESLRPQHF
J: TRBJ2-1; V: TRBV12-5; D: NA; size: few; DNA: TGTGCTAGTGGTTTGGTGAGGCTAGGCTCATACAATGAGCAGTTCTTC; CDR3: CASGLVRLGSYNEQFF
J: TRBJ1-1; V: TRBV29-1; D: NA; size: few; DNA: TGCAGCGTGACGGGACATCTTAACACTGAAGCTTTCTTT; CDR3: CSVTGHLNTEAFF
J: TRBJ1-2; V: TRBV5-8; D: NA; size: NA; DNA: TGTGCCAGCATCGCCGGTGGGGGTGGCTACACCTTC; CDR3: CASIAGGGGYTF
J: TRBJ2-5; V: TRBV7-2; D: NA; size: NA; DNA: TGTGCCAGCAGCGGGCAGATGGGGGCGGAGACCCAGTACTTC; CDR3: CASSGQMGAETQYF
J: TRBJ2-1; V: TRBV28; D: TRBD2; size: few; DNA: TGTGCCAGCAGCCCCTCGCGGGAGGGGGGCAATGAGCAGTTCTTC; CDR3: CASSPSREGGNEQFF
J: TRBJ1-1; V: TRBV19; D: TRBD1; size: NA; DNA: TGTGCCAGTAGTGAGGGACAGTTCGGCACTGAAGCTTTCTTT; CDR3: CASSEGQFGTEAFF
J: TRBJ1-2; V: TRBV11-2; D: NA; size: NA; DNA: TGTGCCAGCAGCTTATCTGGGAGAGGCTACACCTTC; CDR3: CASSLSGRGYTF
J: TRBJ2-1; V: TRBV11-2; D: TRBD2; size: NA; DNA: TGTGCCAGCAGGTCCGGGACTAGCGGGATATACAATGAGCAGTTCTTC; CDR3: CASRSGTSGIYNEQFF
J: TRBJ2-5; V: TRBV4-2; D: NA; size: NA; DNA: TGTGCCAGCAGCCGAGGATTGGACCGGAATACCCAAGAGACCCAGTACTTC; CDR3: CASSRGLDRNTQETQYF
J: TRBJ2-2; V: TRBV5-5; D: TRBD1; size: few; DNA: TGTGCCAGCAGCTTGGAGGCGGGACAGGGTAACACCGGGGAGCTGTTTTTT; CDR3: CASSLEAGQGNTGELFF
J: TRBJ1-3; V: TRBV19; D: NA; size: few; DNA: TGTGCCAGTAACGTGGACGGCTCTGGAAACACCATATATTTT; CDR3: CASNVDGSGNTIYF
J: TRBJ2-3; V: TRBV7-9; D: NA; size: NA; DNA: TGTGCCAGCAGCCTGGACAGAAGCACAGATACGCAGTATTTT; CDR3: CASSLDRSTDTQYF
J: TRBJ1-2; V: TRBV5-1; D: TRBD1; size: NA; DNA: TGCGCCAGCAGCTTCTCAGGGGGCGCCAACTATGGCTACACCTTC; CDR3: CASSFSGGANYGYTF
J: TRBJ1-1; V: TRBV11-2; D: NA; size: NA; DNA: TGTGCCAGCAGCTTAGATGGACAGAAGAACACTGAAGCTTTCTTT; CDR3: CASSLDGQKNTEAFF
J: TRBJ2-7; V: TRBV5-1; D: NA; size: NA; DNA: TGCGCCAGCAGCCGGGACGGAGACTACGAGCAGTACTTC; CDR3: CASSRDGDYEQYF
J: TRBJ1-1; V: TRBV2; D: NA; size: NA; DNA: TGTGCCAGCATAGGGCTGGATTTGGGAACTGAAGCTTTCTTT; CDR3: CASIGLDLGTEAFF
J: TRBJ2-3; V: TRBV27; D: NA; size: NA; DNA: TGTGCCAGCAGTTCCCTCCCGGGGATTAGCGGAAGCACAGATACGCAGTATTTT; CDR3: CASSSLPGISGSTDTQYF